The entry below describes one T cell receptor (beta chain). Trimming at V came to 3 bases and at J to 3 bases, leaving 10 bases not matched to a gene. Germline loops: CDR1 SGHRS, CDR2 YFSETQ. This CDR3 has 16 residues. Unique molecular identifiers tagged the TCRbeta library. TCRdb re-derived calls from the PCR reads in MiXCR, one entry per CDR3 protein. This sample carries 360,000 or so distinct CDR3 sequences, 20% of them seen once, and the ten largest clones take around 4%. These data originate in a study of T-cell reconstitution after alpha-beta-depleted transplantation in children. Sample: PBMCs from the stem cell graft donor, taken from the stem cell graft. The V gene is TRBV5-1, the J gene TRBJ2-7, with 9 positions matching TRBD1. The origin of this receptor is a human donor who donated a stem cell graft to a child with acute myeloid leukemia. The CDR3, as DNA: TGCGCCAGCAGCTCGACTACCGGACAGGGGCTCTACGAGCAGTACTTC. Translation: CASSSTTGQGLYEQYF. The complete variable domain, with remaining parts taken from reference TRBV5-1 and TRBJ2-7, reads KAGVTQTPRYLIKTRGQQVTLSCSPISGHRSVSWYQQTPGQGLQFLFEYFSETQRNKGNFPGRFSGRQFSNSRSEMNVSTLELGDSALYLCASSSTTGQGLYEQYFGPGTRLTVT.